In its sample, the clone carrying this T cell receptor (beta chain) was seen once. The antigen is not known. The entry originates in a study of CD8+ T cells in alopecia areata. Investigators isolated RNA and reverse transcribed it into cDNA to act as the sequencing template. The method was immunoSEQ multiplex PCR; TCRdb's version includes in-frame clones alone and lacks a portion of them. The sample lists more than 90,000 clones, 55% to 80% occurring once. General study findings and limits: Normal scalp had lower clonality than lesional scalp, with alopecia totalis/universalis lesions showing this most strongly.

The receptor was isolated from a human donor in good health. Sequencing input: CD4+ T cells sorted from blood.

The CDR3 DNA is TGCGCCAGCAGCCAAGATCGACTGGAACGTACCGGAAACACCATATATTTT. Residues: CASSQDRLERTGNTIYF. The chain has TRBV4-1 and TRBJ1-3; D not certain. Germline-derived CDR1 and CDR2 are MGHRA and YSYEKL. The CDR3 is 17 residues long. The V and J ends lost 0 bases and 4 bases respectively, with 16 bases between them.